The 20 T cell receptor beta chains below all came from one sample that was sequenced in a study of blood T cell repertoires in COVID-19. Clones were read by immunoSEQ multiplex PCR, and TCRdb kept only the in-frame ones, dropping some. There are 140,000 to 150,000 clones in the sample; roughly 89% occur only once, and about 2.9% lies in the top ten. Sequencing used peripheral blood. The receptor set was obtained from a man aged 55 to 70 with active or convalescent COVID-19.

The chain employs TRBV7-8 and TRBJ1-2, with TRBD1 matching over 12 bases. The CDR3 covers 15 residues. The V gene end was trimmed by 1 base and the J gene end by 8 bases; junction bases not matched to a gene: 5. Germline CDR1 is SGHVS and CDR2 is FQNEAQ. The CDR3 DNA sequence: TGTGCCAGCAGCTTAGAGGGACAGGGGGCAGGCGGCTACACCTTC. Its translation: CASSLEGQGAGGYTF.

The V and J genes are TRBV19 and TRBJ2-1; the D gene is possibly TRBD1 (6 bases). The ends were cut back, 8 bases at V and 7 bases at J, with 15 bases in the middle. The CDR3 length is 13 residues. CDR1 and CDR2 (germline): LNHDA, SQIVND (reference sequence). CDR3 loop: CASGFDRRNEQFF. The CDR3 DNA reads TGTGCCAGTGGATTTGACAGGCGGAATGAGCAGTTCTTC.

The gene calls are TRBV5-6 and TRBJ1-2, with D uncertain. The V and J ends lost 1 base and 1 base respectively, with 8 bases between them. The CDR3 is 14 residues long. CDR1 and CDR2 from the germline V gene are SGHDT and YYEEEE. This chain's CDR3 is CASSLTAYNYGYTF. For the CDR3, the DNA is TGTGCCAGCAGCTTGACAGCTTATAACTATGGCTACACCTTC. Full variable domain (outside the CDR3, taken from reference TRBV5-6 and TRBJ1-2): DAGVTQSPTHLIKTRGQQVTLRCSPKSGHDTVSWYQQALGQGPQFIFQYYEEEERQRGNFPDRFSGHQFPNYSSELNVNALLLGDSALYLCASSLTAYNYGYTFGSGTRLTVV.

Only one count was recorded for this clone. The rearrangement uses TRBV5-1 and TRBJ2-3, with D perhaps TRBD1 (5 bases). In germline, CDR1 is SGHRS, CDR2 YFSETQ. V lost 3 bases, J lost 2 bases, and 10 bases lay in between. The CDR3 totals 14 residues. The CDR3 sequence is CASSSDKTTDTQYF. CDR3 sequence (DNA): TGCGCCAGCAGCTCGGACAAGACCACAGATACGCAGTATTTT.

The genes are TRBV6-4 and TRBJ1-5, with TRBD1 as a possible D gene (5 bases). Germline CDR1 MRHNA, CDR2 SNTAGT. CDR3 length: 13 residues. With 2 bases removed from V and 8 bases from J, the gap between germline ends came to 10 bases. The CDR3 coding sequence is TGTGCCAGCAGTGACGGGCTAGGGGAGCCCCAGCATTTT. Translated: CASSDGLGEPQHF.

The chain combines TRBV7-2 with TRBJ1-1; no firm D call. Deletions cut 1 base from V and 4 bases from J, with 10 bases between. CDR1 is SGHTA, CDR2 FQGNSA, per germline. The CDR3 covers 14 residues. The CDR3 DNA reads TGTGCCAGCAGCTTAGAGGCGGCGGGCACTGAAGCTTTCTTT. It specifies CASSLEAAGTEAFF.

The chain joins TRBV12-3 or TRBV12-4 to TRBJ2-2; no clear D. The CDR3 is made up of 12 amino acids. V lost 7 bases and J 6 bases, leaving 9 bases between the germline ends. The CDR3 sequence: CASTLWPGELFF. CDR3 bases: TGTGCCAGCACCTTATGGCCCGGGGAGCTGTTTTTT.

The chain combines TRBV5-3 with TRBJ2-3; 10 positions agree with TRBD1. TRBV5-3 is an ORF for which the function is uncertain. The length of the CDR3 is 16 residues. V lost 5 bases to trimming and J lost 4 bases; unmatched junction nucleotides: 10. The CDR3 loop is CARSRRGTGDPDTQYF. The DNA for the CDR3 is TGTGCCAGAAGTAGGCGAGGGACAGGGGACCCAGATACGCAGTATTTT.

The chain joins TRBV6-5 to TRBJ1-2, with D possibly matching TRBD1 (6 bases). Trimming stripped 6 bases from V and 2 bases from J, with 13 bases between. The germline V gene encodes CDR1 MNHEY and CDR2 SVGAGI. This CDR3 has 14 residues. The CDR3 DNA follows: TGTGCCAGCAGCCGCCTAACAGGGAACTATGGCTACACCTTC. Protein: CASSRLTGNYGYTF.

Written as DNA, the CDR3 is TGTGCCAGCAGCGAGGGACTGGGGGGGGGAGAGACCCAGTACTTC. Its protein product is CASSEGLGGGETQYF. This chain uses TRBV6-5 with TRBJ2-5; the match to TRBD2 covers 7 bases. CDR1 and CDR2 (germline): MNHEY, SVGAGI. The CDR3 covers 15 residues. The junction had 11 bases not matched to a gene; V was cut back by 6 bases and J by 4 bases.

The chain is built from TRBV9 and TRBJ1-1, with TRBD1 matching over 11 bases. The length of the CDR3 is 16 residues. V lost 0 bases and J lost 4; bases outside the gene matches: 5. Germline V CDR1 and CDR2: SGDLS, YYNGEE. The CDR3 here is CASSVGTGGAGTEAFF. DNA of the CDR3: TGTGCCAGCAGCGTAGGGACAGGGGGCGCAGGCACTGAAGCTTTCTTT.

The chain uses TRBV7-2 and TRBJ1-3; 7 nucleotides match TRBD1. This CDR3 has 16 amino acids. Unmatched junction bases numbered 11, after V lost 5 bases and J lost 4 bases. Germline CDR1 reads SGHTA; CDR2 reads FQGNSA. The CDR3: CASSSRGGAGGNTIYF. For the CDR3, the DNA is TGTGCCAGCAGCAGCCGAGGGGGCGCGGGAGGAAACACCATATATTTT.

The chain recombines TRBV20-1 with TRBJ2-3; D may be TRBD1 (6 bases). The V gene lost 3 bases and the J gene lost 4 bases, with 8 bases spanning the gap. The CDR3 has 12 residues. Germline CDR1 and CDR2: DFQATT and SNEGSKA (reference sequence). The CDR3 loop is CSASGGPDTQYF. The CDR3 region has the DNA TGCAGTGCTAGTGGGGGCCCAGATACGCAGTATTTT.

The chain employs TRBV6-2 or TRBV6-3 and TRBJ1-5; the D is unclear. CDR3 size: 14 residues. Trimming took off 2 bases at V and 7 bases at J, with 12 bases between the two ends. Germline-derived CDR1 and CDR2 are MNHEY and SVGEGT. In DNA, the CDR3 is TGTGCCAGCAGTTACGAGGGTGGGTTCCAGCCCCAGCATTTT. Its translation: CASSYEGGFQPQHF.

As DNA, the CDR3 is TGTGCCAGCAGATACCCAGGGTCTTGGAACACTGAAGCTTTCTTT. Its translation: CASRYPGSWNTEAFF. The J gene is TRBJ1-1, the V gene TRBV6-2 or TRBV6-3; TRBD1 might be the D (5 bases). The V end lost 6 bases, the J end lost 1 base, and 15 bases lay between the germline ends. CDR1 and CDR2 (germline): MNHEY, SVGEGT. The CDR3 contains 15 residues.

The V call is TRBV3-1 (or the pseudogene TRBV3-2), the J call TRBJ1-1, with a possible D match to TRBD1 (5 bases). The V and J ends lost 3 bases and 10 bases respectively, with 15 bases between them. The germline V gene has CDR1 LGHDT and CDR2 YNNKEL (reference sequence). The CDR3 spans 13 residues. The CDR3 nucleotides are TGTGCCAGCAGCCAGGGGCGAGGGAGGGGAGCTTTCTTT. This gives the protein CASSQGRGRGAFF.

V usage is TRBV18 and J usage is TRBJ1-5; 7 bases align to TRBD1. The CDR3 is 13 amino acids. The germline gives CDR1 KGHSH, CDR2 LQKENI. V lost 5 bases and J lost 7; bases outside the gene matches: 5. CDR3: CASSYRGDQPQHF. CDR3 DNA: TGTGCCAGCTCATACAGGGGTGACCAGCCCCAGCATTTT. Full variable domain (rest looked up from reference TRBV18 and TRBJ1-5): NAGVMQNPRHLVRRRGQEARLRCSPMKGHSHVYWYRQLPEEGLKFMVYLQKENIIDESGMPKERFSAEFPKEGPSILRIQQVVRGDSAAYFCASSYRGDQPQHFGDGTRLSIL.

Only a few counts were recorded for this clone. J is TRBJ2-2 and V is TRBV5-4, with 7 bases lining up with TRBD1. The CDR3 totals 16 residues. Per the germline V gene, CDR1 is SGHNT and CDR2 is YYREEE (reference sequence). The trim removed 4 bases at V and 4 bases at J, leaving 10 bases unmatched. CDR3 protein: CASSDEGGMGTGELFF. CDR3 coding DNA: TGTGCCAGCAGCGACGAAGGGGGCATGGGCACCGGGGAGCTGTTTTTT. The whole variable domain, filled in from reference TRBV5-4 and TRBJ2-2, reads ETGVTQSPTHLIKTRGQQVTLRCSSQSGHNTVSWYQQALGQGPQFIFQYYREEENGRGNFPPRFSGLQFPNYSSELNVNALELDDSALYLCASSDEGGMGTGELFFGEGSRLTVL.

This chain uses TRBV5-1 with TRBJ2-1; no definite D call. CDR3 length equals 15 residues. Germline lookup yields CDR1 SGHRS and CDR2 YFSETQ. V was cut by 1 base and J by 4 bases, with 12 bases left in between. CDR3 in amino acids: CASSLPEAEYNEQFF. CDR3 in DNA: TGCGCCAGCAGCTTGCCTGAGGCCGAGTACAATGAGCAGTTCTTC.

This chain connects TRBV28 to TRBJ1-6; 7 bases match TRBD1. The CDR3 is 14 residues long. Germline CDR1 reads MDHEN; CDR2 reads SYDVKM. J gave up 10 bases and V 2 bases, and 5 bases lay outside the gene matches. Here the CDR3 reads CASSLGQGGSPLHF. For the CDR3, the DNA is TGTGCCAGCAGTTTAGGGCAGGGGGGATCACCCCTCCACTTT.